Shown below are 5 T cell receptor beta chains from a single sample sequenced in a study of T cell responses to AZD1222 COVID-19 vaccine. Assay used: immunoSEQ multiplex PCR; TCRdb lists only in-frame clones, some missing. The sample holds about 47,000 clones, about four fifths seen once. This material consisted of peripheral blood, taken 28 days after the second dose of the MenACWY control vaccine. Receptors were obtained from an adult who received the MenACWY meningococcal vaccine as a control.

V and J are TRBV5-4 and TRBJ2-2; the match to TRBD1 covers 9 bases. The CDR3 totals 16 residues. With V trimmed by 5 bases and J by 4 bases, 9 bases remained unmatched. Germline CDR1 is SGHNT and CDR2 is YYREEE (reference sequence). The CDR3 loop reads CASSSNRGRTTGELFF. Written as DNA, the CDR3 is TGTGCCAGCAGTTCAAACAGGGGGCGAACCACCGGGGAGCTGTTTTTT.

The V and J genes are TRBV5-1 and TRBJ1-1; weak D call: TRBD1 (6 bases). The CDR3 covers 15 residues. V lost 0 bases, J lost 5 bases, and 14 bases lay in between. The germline gives CDR1 SGHRS, CDR2 YFSETQ. Here the CDR3 reads CASSLAGQPGTEAFF. In DNA, the CDR3 is TGCGCCAGCAGCTTGGCCGGACAGCCGGGGACTGAAGCTTTCTTT.

This clone occurred once. V gene TRBV28 combines with J gene TRBJ1-5; the match to TRBD1 covers 9 bases. V dropped 7 bases and J dropped 7; count of bases not matched to a gene: 8. Looked up from germline, CDR1 is MDHEN and CDR2 is SYDVKM. The CDR3 has 14 residues. The CDR3 region is CASTDRGLRQPQHF. CDR3 nucleotide sequence: TGTGCCAGCACGGACAGGGGTCTTCGGCAGCCCCAGCATTTT. The whole variable domain, filled in from reference TRBV28 and TRBJ1-5, reads DVKVTQSSRYLVKRTGEKVFLECVQDMDHENMFWYRQDPGLGLRLIYFSYDVKMKEKGDIPEGYSVSREKKERFSLILESASTNQTSMYLCASTDRGLRQPQHFGDGTRLSIL.

CDR3 in amino acids: CASSLVHSPLHF. Here the CDR3 DNA reads TGTGCCAGCAGTTTGGTACATTCACCCCTCCACTTT. The rearrangement links TRBV27 to TRBJ1-6; D call uncertain. CDR1 and CDR2 from the germline V gene are MNHEY and SMNVEV (reference sequence). The CDR3 has 12 residues. V lost 3 bases and J lost 8, with 5 bases in between.

The chain links TRBV5-5 to TRBJ1-2; no clear D gene. V was cut by 0 bases and J by 0 bases, with 6 bases left in between. The germline gives CDR1 SGHKS, CDR2 YYEKEE (reference sequence). There are 14 residues in the CDR3. CDR3 sequence: CASSLGPTNYGYTF. CDR3 DNA: TGTGCCAGCAGCTTGGGACCGACTAACTATGGCTACACCTTC.